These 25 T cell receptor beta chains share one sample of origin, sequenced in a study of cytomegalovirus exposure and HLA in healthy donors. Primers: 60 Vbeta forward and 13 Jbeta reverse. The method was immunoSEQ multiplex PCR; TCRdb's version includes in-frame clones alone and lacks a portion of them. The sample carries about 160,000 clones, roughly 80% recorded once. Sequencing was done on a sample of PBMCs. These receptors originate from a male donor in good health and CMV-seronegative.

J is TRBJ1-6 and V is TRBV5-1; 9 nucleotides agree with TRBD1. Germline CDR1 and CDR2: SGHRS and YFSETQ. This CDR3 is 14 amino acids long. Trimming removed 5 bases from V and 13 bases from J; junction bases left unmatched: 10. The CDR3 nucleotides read TGCGCCAGCAGGGCGGACAGGGGCTACCCGCCCCTCCACTTT. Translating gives CASRADRGYPPLHF. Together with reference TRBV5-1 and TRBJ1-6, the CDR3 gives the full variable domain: KAGVTQTPRYLIKTRGQQVTLSCSPISGHRSVSWYQQTPGQGLQFLFEYFSETQRNKGNFPGRFSGRQFSNSRSEMNVSTLELGDSALYLCASRADRGYPPLHFGNGTRLTVT.

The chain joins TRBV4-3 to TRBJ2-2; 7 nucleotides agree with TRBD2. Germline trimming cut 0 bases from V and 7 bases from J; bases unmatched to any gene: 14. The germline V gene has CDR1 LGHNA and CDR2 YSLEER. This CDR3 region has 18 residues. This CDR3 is CASSQDAFRRESGGELFF. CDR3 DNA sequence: TGCGCCAGCAGCCAAGATGCGTTTAGGCGGGAGTCTGGCGGGGAGCTGTTTTTT.

Written as DNA, the CDR3 is TGTGCCAGCAGTGAACTAGCGGGGTCGCTGGGGGCCAACGTCCTGACTTTC. Amino acid sequence: CASSELAGSLGANVLTF. The gene calls are TRBV2 and TRBJ2-6; 9 nucleotides match TRBD2. The CDR3 has 17 amino acids. In germline, CDR1 is SNHLY, CDR2 FYNNEI. J gave up 4 bases and V 2 bases, and 6 bases lay outside the gene matches.

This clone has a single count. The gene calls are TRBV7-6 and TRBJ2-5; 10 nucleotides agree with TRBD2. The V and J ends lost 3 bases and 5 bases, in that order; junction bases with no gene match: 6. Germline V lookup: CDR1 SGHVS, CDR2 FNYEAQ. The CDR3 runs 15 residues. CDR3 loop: CASSFKRGGPETQYF. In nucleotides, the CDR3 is TGTGCCAGCAGCTTCAAGCGGGGGGGCCCGGAGACCCAGTACTTC.

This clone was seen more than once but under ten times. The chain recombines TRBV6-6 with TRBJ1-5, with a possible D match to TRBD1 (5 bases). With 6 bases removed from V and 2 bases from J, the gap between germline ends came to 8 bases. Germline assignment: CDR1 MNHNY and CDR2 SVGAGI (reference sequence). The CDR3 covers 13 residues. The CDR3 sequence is CASSVGRNQPQHF. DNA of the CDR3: TGTGCCAGCAGCGTGGGGCGCAATCAGCCCCAGCATTTT.

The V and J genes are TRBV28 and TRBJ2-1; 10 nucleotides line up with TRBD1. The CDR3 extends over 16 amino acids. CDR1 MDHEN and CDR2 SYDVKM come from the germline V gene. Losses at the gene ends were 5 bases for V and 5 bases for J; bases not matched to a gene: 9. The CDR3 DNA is TGTGCCAGCAGTAAACCCGGGACAGGGGTCCACAATGAGCAGTTCTTC. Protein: CASSKPGTGVHNEQFF.

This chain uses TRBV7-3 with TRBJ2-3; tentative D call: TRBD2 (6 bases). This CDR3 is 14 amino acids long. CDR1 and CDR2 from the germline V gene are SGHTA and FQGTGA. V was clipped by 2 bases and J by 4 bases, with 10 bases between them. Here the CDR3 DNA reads TGTGCCAGCAGCTTAGGTCTAGCGCCAGATACGCAGTATTTT. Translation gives CASSLGLAPDTQYF. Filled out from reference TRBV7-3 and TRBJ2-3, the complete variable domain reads GAGVSQTPSNKVTEKGKYVELRCDPISGHTALYWYRQSLGQGPEFLIYFQGTGAADDSGLPNDRFFAVRPEGSVSTLKIQRTERGDSAVYLCASSLGLAPDTQYFGPGTRLTVL.

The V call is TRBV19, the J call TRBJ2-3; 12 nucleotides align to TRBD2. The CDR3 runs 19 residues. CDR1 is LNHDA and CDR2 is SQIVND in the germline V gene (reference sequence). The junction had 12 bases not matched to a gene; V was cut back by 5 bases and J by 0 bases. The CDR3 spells CASSGELAGGIRSTDTQYF. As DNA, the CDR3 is TGTGCCAGTAGTGGCGAGCTAGCGGGAGGGATCAGAAGCACAGATACGCAGTATTTT.

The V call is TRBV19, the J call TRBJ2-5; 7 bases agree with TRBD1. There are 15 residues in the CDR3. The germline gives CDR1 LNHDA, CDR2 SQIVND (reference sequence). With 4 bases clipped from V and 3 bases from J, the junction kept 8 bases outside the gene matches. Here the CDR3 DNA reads TGTGCCAGTAGTACGCCCGGGACAGAGGAAGAGACCCAGTACTTC. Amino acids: CASSTPGTEEETQYF. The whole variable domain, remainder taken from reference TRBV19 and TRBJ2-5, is DGGITQSPKYLFRKEGQNVTLSCEQNLNHDAMYWYRQDPGQGLRLIYYSQIVNDFQKGDIAEGYSVSREKKESFPLTVTSAQKNPTAFYLCASSTPGTEEETQYFGPGTRLLVL.

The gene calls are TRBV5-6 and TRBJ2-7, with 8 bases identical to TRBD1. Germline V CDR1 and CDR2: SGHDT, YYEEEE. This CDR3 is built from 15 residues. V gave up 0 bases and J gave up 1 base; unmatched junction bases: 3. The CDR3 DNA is TGTGCCAGCAGCTTGGGGGACAGGAGATCCTACGAGCAGTACTTC. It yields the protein CASSLGDRRSYEQYF.

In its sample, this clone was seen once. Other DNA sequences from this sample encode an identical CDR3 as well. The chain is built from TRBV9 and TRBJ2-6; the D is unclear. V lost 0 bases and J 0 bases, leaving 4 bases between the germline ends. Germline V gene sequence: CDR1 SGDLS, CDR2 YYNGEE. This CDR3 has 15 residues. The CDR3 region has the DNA TGTGCCAGCAGCGTAGCAGGCTCTGGGGCCAACGTCCTGACTTTC. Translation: CASSVAGSGANVLTF.

The CDR3 coding sequence is TGCGCCAGCAGCTTGGCGGGACAGGGCGACACTGAAGCTTTCTTT. Protein: CASSLAGQGDTEAFF. The chain combines TRBV5-1 with TRBJ1-1, with 9 bases lining up with TRBD1. This CDR3 spans 15 amino acids. The junction had 3 bases not matched to a gene; V was cut back by 0 bases and J by 3 bases. Per germline, CDR1 SGHRS and CDR2 YFSETQ.

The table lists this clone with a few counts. CDR3 coding DNA: TGTGCCAGCAGCGTCTACGAGCAGTACTTC. This codes for CASSVYEQYF. The chain uses TRBV2 and TRBJ2-7; D unresolved. Deletions cut 6 bases from V and 3 bases from J, with 3 bases between. CDR3 size: 10 residues. CDR1 and CDR2 (germline): SNHLY, FYNNEI. Complete variable domain (other parts from reference TRBV2 and TRBJ2-7): EPEVTQTPSHQVTQMGQEVILRCVPISNHLYFYWYRQILGQKVEFLVSFYNNEISEKSEIFDDQFSVERPDGSNFTLKIRSTKLEDSAMYFCASSVYEQYFGPGTRLTVT.

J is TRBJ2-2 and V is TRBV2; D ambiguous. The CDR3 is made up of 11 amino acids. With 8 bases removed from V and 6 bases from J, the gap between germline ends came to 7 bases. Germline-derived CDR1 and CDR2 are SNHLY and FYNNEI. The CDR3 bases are TGTGCCAGCCAGGTGGCCGGGGAGCTGTTTTTT. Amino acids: CASQVAGELFF.

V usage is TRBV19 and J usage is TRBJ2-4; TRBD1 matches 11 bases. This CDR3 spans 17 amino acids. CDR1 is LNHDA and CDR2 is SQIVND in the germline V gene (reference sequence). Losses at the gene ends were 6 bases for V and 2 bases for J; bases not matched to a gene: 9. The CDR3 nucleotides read TGTGCCAGTAGCCCCCTCCGGGACAGGGGGTCCAAAAACATTCAGTACTTC. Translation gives CASSPLRDRGSKNIQYF.

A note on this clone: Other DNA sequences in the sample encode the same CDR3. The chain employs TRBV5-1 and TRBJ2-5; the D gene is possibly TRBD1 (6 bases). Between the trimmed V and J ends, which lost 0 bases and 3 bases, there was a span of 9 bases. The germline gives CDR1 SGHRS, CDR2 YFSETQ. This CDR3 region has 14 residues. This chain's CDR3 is CASSLVAGEETQYF. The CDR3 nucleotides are TGCGCCAGCAGCTTGGTGGCAGGGGAAGAGACCCAGTACTTC.

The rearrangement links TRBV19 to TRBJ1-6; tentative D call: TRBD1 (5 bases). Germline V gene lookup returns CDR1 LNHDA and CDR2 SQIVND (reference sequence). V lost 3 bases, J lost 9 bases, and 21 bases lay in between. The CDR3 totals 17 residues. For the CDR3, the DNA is TGTGCCAGTAGTATCCCCCGGGACTCATGTCTCCGTTCACCCCTCCACTTT. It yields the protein CASSIPRDSCLRSPLHF.

DNA for the CDR3: TGTGCCAGCAGGGGGGGGGCCCTTGAAAAACTGTTTTTT. Residues: CASRGGALEKLFF. The V gene is TRBV6-1, the J gene TRBJ1-4; tentative D call: TRBD1 (6 bases). This CDR3 has 13 residues. V dropped 6 bases and J dropped 7 bases, with 12 bases sitting between them. CDR1 and CDR2 from the germline V gene are MNHNS and SASEGT.

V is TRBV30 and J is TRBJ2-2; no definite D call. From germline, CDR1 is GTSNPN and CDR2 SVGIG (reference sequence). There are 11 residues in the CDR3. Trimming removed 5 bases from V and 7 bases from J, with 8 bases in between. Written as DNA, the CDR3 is TGTGCCTGGGACATGAGCGGGGAGCTGTTTTTT. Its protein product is CAWDMSGELFF.

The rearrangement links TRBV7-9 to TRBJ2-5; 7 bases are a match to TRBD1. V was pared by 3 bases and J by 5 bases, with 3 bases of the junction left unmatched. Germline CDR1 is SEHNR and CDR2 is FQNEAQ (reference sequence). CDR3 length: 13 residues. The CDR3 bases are TGTGCCAGCAGCTTCACAGGGGAGGAGACCCAGTACTTC. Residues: CASSFTGEETQYF.

The CDR3 loop reads CASSLEQGYEQYF. In DNA, the CDR3 is TGTGCCAGCAGCTTAGAACAGGGGTACGAGCAGTACTTC. The V and J genes are TRBV7-6 and TRBJ2-7; 7 bases agree with TRBD1. V was clipped by 1 base and J by 4 bases; unmatched bases: 1. This CDR3 has 13 residues. Germline V gene data show CDR1 as SGHVS and CDR2 as FNYEAQ.

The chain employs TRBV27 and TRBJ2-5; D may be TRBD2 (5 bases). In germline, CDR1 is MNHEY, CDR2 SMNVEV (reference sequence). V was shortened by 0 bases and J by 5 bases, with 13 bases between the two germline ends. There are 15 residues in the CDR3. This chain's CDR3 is CASSLSRGSTETQYF. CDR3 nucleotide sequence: TGTGCCAGCAGTTTATCCCGGGGATCGACGGAGACCCAGTACTTC.

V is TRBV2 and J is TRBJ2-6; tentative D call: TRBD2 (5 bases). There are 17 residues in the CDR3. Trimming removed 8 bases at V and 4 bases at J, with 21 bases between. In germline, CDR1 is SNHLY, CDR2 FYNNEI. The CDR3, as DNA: TGTGCCAGCGAAGGTGTAGGAGGAAGGTCGGGGGCCAACGTCCTGACTTTC. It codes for CASEGVGGRSGANVLTF. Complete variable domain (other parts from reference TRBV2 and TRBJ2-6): EPEVTQTPSHQVTQMGQEVILRCVPISNHLYFYWYRQILGQKVEFLVSFYNNEISEKSEIFDDQFSVERPDGSNFTLKIRSTKLEDSAMYFCASEGVGGRSGANVLTFGAGSRLTVL.

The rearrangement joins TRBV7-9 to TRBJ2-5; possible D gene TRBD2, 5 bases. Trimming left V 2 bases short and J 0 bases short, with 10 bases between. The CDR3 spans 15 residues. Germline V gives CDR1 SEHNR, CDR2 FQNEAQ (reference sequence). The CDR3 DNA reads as TGTGCCAGCAGCTTAACTAGGGAGTACCAAGAGACCCAGTACTTC. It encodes CASSLTREYQETQYF. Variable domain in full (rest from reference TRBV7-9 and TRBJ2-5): DTGVSQNPRHKITKRGQNVTFRCDPISEHNRLYWYRQTLGQGPEFLTYFQNEAQLEKSRLLSDRFSAERPKGSFSTLEIQRTEQGDSAMYLCASSLTREYQETQYFGPGTRLLVL.

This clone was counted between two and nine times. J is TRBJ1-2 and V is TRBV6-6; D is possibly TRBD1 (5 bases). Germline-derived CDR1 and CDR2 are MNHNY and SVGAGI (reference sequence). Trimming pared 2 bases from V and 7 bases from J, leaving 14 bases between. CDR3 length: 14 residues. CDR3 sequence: CASSYLPGTGGYTF. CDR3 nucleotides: TGTGCCAGCAGTTACCTCCCAGGGACTGGTGGCTACACCTTC.